The 27 T cell receptor beta chains listed next were all sequenced from one sample in a study of blood T cells in healthy people across ages. It was with a sample-barcoded 5' primer and a J-beta primer mix that a second PCR of about 7 to 12 cycles was run. A single record per CDR3 protein comes from TCRdb applying MiXCR to the 5' RACE reads. Of hundreds of thousands of distinct CDR3 sequences listed, about 30% are singletons. The sample was blood. The receptors come from a woman older than 75 in good health.

This clonotype turned up a few times. The J gene is TRBJ1-1, the V gene TRBV2; perhaps TRBD1 as D (5 bases). V lost 0 bases and J lost 0, with 8 bases in between. Germline CDR1 is SNHLY and CDR2 is FYNNEI. There are 15 residues in the CDR3. DNA for the CDR3: TGTGCCAGCAGTGAAGCAGGGACTATGAACACTGAAGCTTTCTTT. It codes for CASSEAGTMNTEAFF.

This clonotype was seen ten or more times. Here the CDR3 DNA reads TGCGCCAGCAGCGTCAGGGGACAGGATTCACCCCTCCACTTT. Translating gives CASSVRGQDSPLHF. The V and J genes are TRBV5-1 and TRBJ1-6; 8 nucleotides line up with TRBD1. Germline V gives CDR1 SGHRS, CDR2 YFSETQ. This CDR3 is 14 amino acids long. Losses at the gene ends were 4 bases for V and 8 bases for J; bases not matched to a gene: 5.

As for this clonotype: One end of the junction varies from germline; a read error may be responsible. The chain couples TRBV5-1 to TRBJ1-6; D gene ambiguous. The CDR3 consists of 15 residues. Germline V gives CDR1 SGHRS, CDR2 YFSETQ. The CDR3 region has the DNA TGCGCCAGCGGCTTAGCAGGCAATTTTAATTCACCCCTCCACTTT. This encodes CASGLAGNFNSPLHF.

This clonotype appeared many times. The chain joins TRBV12-3 or TRBV12-4 to TRBJ1-2, with TRBD1 as a possible D gene (6 bases). The V end lost 6 bases, the J end lost 6 bases, and 20 bases lay between the germline ends. This CDR3 has 15 amino acids. In DNA, the CDR3 is TGTGCCAGCAGCCGAAGGCGGCAGGGGCTCGATGGCTACACCTTC. Amino acid sequence: CASSRRRQGLDGYTF.

The gene calls are TRBV27 and TRBJ1-2; D is undetermined. V lost 3 bases to trimming and J lost 3 bases, with 14 bases between them. The germline CDR1 and CDR2 sequences are MNHEY and SMNVEV (reference sequence). CDR3 length equals 15 residues. This CDR3 is CASSFGPYDYYGYTF. CDR3 nucleotide sequence: TGTGCCAGCAGTTTTGGCCCGTATGACTACTATGGCTACACCTTC.

This clonotype has only a few counts. The gene calls are TRBV7-2 and TRBJ1-3; 8 nucleotides line up with TRBD1. The CDR3 is 16 residues long. CDR1 is SGHTA and CDR2 is FQGNSA in the germline V gene. After removal of 4 bases from V and 0 bases from J, the junction contained 5 bases not matched to a gene. DNA of the CDR3: TGTGCCAGCAGCTCCCGGGACAGGTCCTCTGGAAACACCATATATTTT. This sequence encodes CASSSRDRSSGNTIYF.

This clonotype occurred many times. The rearrangement links TRBV7-9 to TRBJ2-7, with 8 bases aligning to TRBD2. Germline CDR1 and CDR2: SEHNR and FQNEAQ (reference sequence). The trim removed 5 bases at V and 1 base at J, leaving 10 bases unmatched. CDR3 size: 16 residues. The CDR3 bases are TGTGCCAGCAGCCCCGGGGGGGGGTCAAGGTCCTACGAGCAGTACTTC. Residues: CASSPGGGSRSYEQYF.

The chain links TRBV7-8 to TRBJ2-7, with TRBD1 matching over 8 bases. This CDR3 has 14 amino acids. Looked up from germline, CDR1 is SGHVS and CDR2 is FQNEAQ. Germline trimming cut 4 bases from V and 3 bases from J; bases unmatched to any gene: 5. The CDR3 DNA follows: TGTGCCAGCAGCTACCGGACAGGGATCTACGAGCAGTACTTC. It specifies CASSYRTGIYEQYF.

The sample holds many counts of this clonotype. The V call is TRBV7-2, the J call TRBJ2-7, with TRBD1 identical over 7 bases. The CDR3 is 14 residues long. Germline V gene sequence: CDR1 SGHTA, CDR2 FQGNSA. The trim removed 5 bases at V and 3 bases at J, leaving 7 bases unmatched. The CDR3 spells CASSPRQGIYEQYF. In DNA, the CDR3 is TGTGCCAGCAGCCCGCGACAGGGAATCTACGAGCAGTACTTC.

This clonotype was counted a few times. The chain carries TRBV5-1 and TRBJ1-1; D call uncertain. Between the trimmed V and J ends, which lost 0 bases and 2 bases, there was a span of 5 bases. CDR3 length: 13 amino acids. Germline V gives CDR1 SGHRS, CDR2 YFSETQ. CDR3 in DNA: TGCGCCAGCAGCTTGGCCTACAACACTGAAGCTTTCTTT. This gives the protein CASSLAYNTEAFF.

V is TRBV4-1 and J is TRBJ1-2, with D possibly being TRBD1 (5 bases). V dropped 0 bases and J dropped 4 bases, with 12 bases sitting between them. Germline CDR1 reads MGHRA; CDR2 reads YSYEKL. The CDR3 extends over 15 amino acids. The CDR3 region is CASSQEWGGAYGYTF. The CDR3 nucleotides are TGCGCCAGCAGCCAAGAATGGGGGGGAGCCTATGGCTACACCTTC.

This clonotype was recorded a few times. This may be a read error: a much more frequent sequence differs by one nucleotide. The chain employs TRBV20-1 and TRBJ2-5; 10 bases align to TRBD2. The CDR3 contains 15 residues. Germline values: CDR1 DFQATT, CDR2 SNEGSKA (reference sequence). The J segment lost 11 bases and the V segment lost 0 bases, leaving 12 bases of the junction unmatched. The CDR3 DNA is TGCAGTGCTAGAGAATCGAGCGGGGGGGCAAATGAGCAGTACTTC. Its protein is CSARESSGGANEQYF.

This clonotype was counted many times. This chain connects TRBV6-1 to TRBJ2-7; perhaps TRBD1 as D (6 bases). V gave up 7 bases and J gave up 1 base, with 11 bases separating them. The CDR3 totals 13 residues. Germline CDR1 is MNHNS and CDR2 is SASEGT. The CDR3 DNA follows: TGTGCCAGCACTTGGACAGTGTCCTACGAGCAGTACTTC. This translates into CASTWTVSYEQYF.

This clonotype was seen only a few times. The chain uses TRBV14 and TRBJ1-2; 7 bases agree with TRBD1. The ends lost 5 bases at V and 6 bases at J; junction bases unmatched: 9. The CDR3 is 14 residues long. The germline V gene encodes CDR1 SGHDN and CDR2 FVKESK. DNA for the CDR3: TGTGCCAGCAGCATCGGACAGGTGGGGAATGGCTACACCTTC. Translation gives CASSIGQVGNGYTF.

This clonotype was observed a handful of times. The chain combines TRBV12-3 or TRBV12-4 with TRBJ1-1; D may be TRBD1 (5 bases). Trimming cost V 7 bases and J 12 bases, with 18 bases left between them. This CDR3 is 12 amino acids long. The DNA for the CDR3 is TGTGCCAGCAACCGCTATGGGGACCGGACTTTCTTT. This encodes CASNRYGDRTFF.

This clonotype was counted ten times or more. This sequence joins TRBV9 and TRBJ2-3, with a weak D call TRBD2 (6 bases). The CDR3 extends over 16 amino acids. Germline values: CDR1 SGDLS, CDR2 YYNGEE. Trimming removed 2 bases at V and 3 bases at J, with 16 bases between. CDR3 loop: CASSVRLGGVTDTQYF. The CDR3 DNA reads TGTGCCAGCAGCGTCCGACTCGGGGGAGTGACAGATACGCAGTATTTT.

There are a few counts of this clonotype. The CDR3 DNA reads TGTGCCAGCAGGTCCCCTCGCCAGACTACCTACTACAATGAGCAGTACTTC. Translating gives CASRSPRQTTYYNEQYF. This chain uses TRBV6-2 or TRBV6-3 with TRBJ2-1; perhaps TRBD2 as D (5 bases). Matching the DNA end better, TRBJ2-7 makes the J call doubtful. Germline V CDR1 and CDR2: MNHEY, SVGEGT. There are 17 residues in the CDR3.

This rearrangement joins TRBV29-1 to TRBJ2-4, with D perhaps matching TRBD1 or TRBD2 (5 bases each). The end of the DNA aligns better with TRBJ2-7, so the J call may be wrong. This CDR3 spans 11 amino acids. From germline, CDR1 is SQVTM and CDR2 ANQGSEA. CDR3 protein: CSVRGINEQYF. CDR3 nucleotide sequence: TGCAGCGTGAGGGGCATCAACGAGCAGTACTTC.

The chain has TRBV19 and TRBJ1-5, with 8 bases identical to TRBD1. This CDR3 region has 16 residues. CDR1 and CDR2 (germline): LNHDA, SQIVND (reference sequence). The V and J ends lost 7 bases and 2 bases, in that order; junction bases with no gene match: 10. Here the CDR3 reads CASTPVGQGGNQPQHF. The CDR3 DNA is TGTGCCAGTACCCCGGTCGGACAGGGTGGCAATCAGCCCCAGCATTTT.

The chain recombines TRBV9 with TRBJ2-1, with D possibly matching TRBD2 (5 bases). Per the germline V gene, CDR1 is SGDLS and CDR2 is YYNGEE. Trimming removed 4 bases at V and 1 base at J, with 18 bases between. The CDR3 length is 17 residues. CDR3 residues: CASSPFGGAASYNEQFF. CDR3 DNA: TGTGCCAGCAGCCCCTTCGGAGGAGCAGCTTCCTACAATGAGCAGTTCTTC.

The J gene is TRBJ1-1, the V gene TRBV10-3; maybe TRBD1 (5 bases). In germline, CDR1 is ENHRY, CDR2 SYGVKD. This CDR3 has 12 residues. Trimming took off 11 bases at V and 1 base at J, with 11 bases between the two ends. DNA of the CDR3: TGTGCCGGCAGGACACAGAACACTGAAGCTTTCTTT. This sequence encodes CAGRTQNTEAFF.

The rearrangement joins TRBV20-1 to TRBJ2-2; possibly TRBD2 for D (6 bases). Germline loops: CDR1 DFQATT, CDR2 SNEGSKA (reference sequence). Trimming shortened V by 0 bases and J by 3 bases, and 17 bases separated the two germline ends. The CDR3 consists of 17 residues. CDR3 sequence (DNA): TGCAGTGCTAGAGAAGTTCGGAGGGTTCGGGACACCGGGGAGCTGTTTTTT. Translation: CSAREVRRVRDTGELFF.

The J gene is TRBJ1-2, the V gene TRBV20-1; 8 nucleotides match TRBD1. The CDR3 runs 14 residues. Germline CDR1 reads DFQATT; CDR2 reads SNEGSKA (reference sequence). V lost 5 bases and J lost 6; bases outside the gene matches: 11. CDR3 amino acids: CSAGAGGAVNGYTF. The CDR3 bases are TGCAGTGCTGGAGCAGGGGGCGCGGTAAATGGCTACACCTTC.

V usage is TRBV7-9 and J usage is TRBJ2-1; TRBD2 aligns across 13 bases. CDR3 length: 15 amino acids. CDR1 is SEHNR, CDR2 FQNEAQ, per germline (reference sequence). V gave up 6 bases and J gave up 9 bases; unmatched junction bases: 8. DNA for the CDR3: TGTGCCAGCAGTGCCACTAGCGGGAGGGCCGTTGAGCAGTTCTTC. This translates into CASSATSGRAVEQFF.

This clonotype occurred a few times. Being one base from a much bigger clone, this may be a read error. This rearrangement joins TRBV10-3 to TRBJ2-1, with D unresolved. This CDR3 comprises 12 residues. In germline, CDR1 is ENHRY, CDR2 SYGVKD. The CDR3 DNA reads as TGTGTCATCAGTGAGTGGGGCAATGAGCAGTTCTTC. Its translation is CVISEWGNEQFF.

This clonotype was seen repeatedly, ten times or more. The CDR3 bases are TGCGCCAGCAGCCCACAGGGACGCGGCTACGAGCAGTACTTC. Its protein is CASSPQGRGYEQYF. The rearrangement links TRBV4-1 to TRBJ2-7; TRBD1 is a possible D gene (6 bases). Deletions cut 4 bases from V and 3 bases from J, with 13 bases between. Germline CDR1 is MGHRA and CDR2 is YSYEKL. This CDR3 has 14 residues.

A remark on this clonotype: The junction differs from germline at one of its ends, possibly a read error. J is TRBJ2-3 and V is TRBV5-1, with TRBD1 matching over 11 bases. The germline CDR1 and CDR2 sequences are SGHRS and YFSETQ. This CDR3 is 15 amino acids long. CDR3 in DNA: TGCGCCGGCAGCCCAGGGACAGGGGGGACAGATACGCAGTATTTT. Translated: CAGSPGTGGTDTQYF.